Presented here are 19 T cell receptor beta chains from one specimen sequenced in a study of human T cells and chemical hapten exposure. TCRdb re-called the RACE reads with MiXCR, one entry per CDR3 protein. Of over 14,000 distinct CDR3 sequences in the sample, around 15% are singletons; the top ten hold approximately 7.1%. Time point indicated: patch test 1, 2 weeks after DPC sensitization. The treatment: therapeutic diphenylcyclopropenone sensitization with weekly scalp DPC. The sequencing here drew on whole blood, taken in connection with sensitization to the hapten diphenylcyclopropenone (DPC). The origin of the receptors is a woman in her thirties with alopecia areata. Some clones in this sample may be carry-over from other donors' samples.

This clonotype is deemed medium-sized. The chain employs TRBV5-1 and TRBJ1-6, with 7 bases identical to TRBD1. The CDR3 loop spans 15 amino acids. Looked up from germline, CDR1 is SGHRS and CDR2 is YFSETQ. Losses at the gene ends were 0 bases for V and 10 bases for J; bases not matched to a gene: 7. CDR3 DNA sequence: TGCGCCAGCAGCTTGGTCGGGACAGTTGAGTCACCCCTCCACTTT. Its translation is CASSLVGTVESPLHF.

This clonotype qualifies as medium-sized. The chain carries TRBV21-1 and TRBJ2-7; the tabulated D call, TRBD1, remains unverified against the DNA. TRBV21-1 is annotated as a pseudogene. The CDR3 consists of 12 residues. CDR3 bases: TGTGCCAGCCCTGGACAGGTTGACGAGCAGTACGTC. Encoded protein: CASPGQVDEQYV.

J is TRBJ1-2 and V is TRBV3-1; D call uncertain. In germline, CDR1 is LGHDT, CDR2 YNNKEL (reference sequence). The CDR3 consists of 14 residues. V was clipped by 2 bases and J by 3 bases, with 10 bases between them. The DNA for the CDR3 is TGTGCCAGCAGCCAAATACCTACGGACTATGGCTACACCTTC. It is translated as CASSQIPTDYGYTF.

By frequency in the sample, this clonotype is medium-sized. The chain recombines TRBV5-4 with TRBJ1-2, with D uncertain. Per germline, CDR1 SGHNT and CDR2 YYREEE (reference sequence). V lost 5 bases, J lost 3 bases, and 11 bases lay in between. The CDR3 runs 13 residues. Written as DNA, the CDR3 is TGTGCCAGCAGGCCGGAGGGAGACTATGGCTACACCTTC. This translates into CASRPEGDYGYTF.

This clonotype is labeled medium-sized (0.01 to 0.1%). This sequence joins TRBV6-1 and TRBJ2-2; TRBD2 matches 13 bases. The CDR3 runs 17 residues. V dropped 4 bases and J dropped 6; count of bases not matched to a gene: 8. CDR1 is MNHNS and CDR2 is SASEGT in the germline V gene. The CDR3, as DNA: TGTGCCAGCAGTGCAGAACTAGCGGGAGGGATGGCCGGGGAGCTGTTTTTT. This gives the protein CASSAELAGGMAGELFF.

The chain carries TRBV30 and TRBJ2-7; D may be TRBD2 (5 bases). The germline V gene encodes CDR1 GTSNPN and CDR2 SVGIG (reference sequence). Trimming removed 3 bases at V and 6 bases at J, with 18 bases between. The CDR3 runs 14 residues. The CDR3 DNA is TGTGCCTGGAGGCCGGGGATTGGGTACGTCGAGCAGTACTTC. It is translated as CAWRPGIGYVEQYF.

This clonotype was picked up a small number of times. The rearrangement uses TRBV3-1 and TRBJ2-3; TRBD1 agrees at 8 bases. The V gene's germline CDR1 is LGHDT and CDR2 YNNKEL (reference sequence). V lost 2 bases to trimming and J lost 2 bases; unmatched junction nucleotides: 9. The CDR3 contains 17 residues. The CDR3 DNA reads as TGTGCCAGCAGCCAACCTCTCAGGACAGGGACCACAGATACGCAGTATTTT. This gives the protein CASSQPLRTGTTDTQYF.

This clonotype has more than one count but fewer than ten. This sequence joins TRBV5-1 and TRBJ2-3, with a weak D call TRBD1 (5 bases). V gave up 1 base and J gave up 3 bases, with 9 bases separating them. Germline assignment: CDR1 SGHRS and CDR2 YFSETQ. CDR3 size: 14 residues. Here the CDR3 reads CASSLTGYTDTQYF. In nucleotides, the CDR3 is TGCGCCAGCAGCTTGACAGGTTATACAGATACGCAGTATTTT.

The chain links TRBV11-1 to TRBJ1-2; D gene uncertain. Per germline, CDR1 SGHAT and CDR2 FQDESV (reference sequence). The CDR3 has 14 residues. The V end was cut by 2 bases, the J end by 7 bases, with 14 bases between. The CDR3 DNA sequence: TGTGCCAGCAGCTTAAGTGTCACCAGGTCTGGCTACACCTTC. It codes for CASSLSVTRSGYTF. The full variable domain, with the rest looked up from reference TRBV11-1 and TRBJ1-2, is EAEVAQSPRYKITEKSQAVAFWCDPISGHATLYWYRQILGQGPELLVQFQDESVVDDSQLPKDRFSAERLKGVDSTLKIQPAELGDSAMYLCASSLSVTRSGYTFGSGTRLTVV.

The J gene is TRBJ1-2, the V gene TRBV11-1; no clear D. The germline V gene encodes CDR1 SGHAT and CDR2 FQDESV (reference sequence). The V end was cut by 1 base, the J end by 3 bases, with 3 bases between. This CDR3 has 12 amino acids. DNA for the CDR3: TGTGCCAGCAGCTTAGGCGACTATGGCTACACCTTC. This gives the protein CASSLGDYGYTF.

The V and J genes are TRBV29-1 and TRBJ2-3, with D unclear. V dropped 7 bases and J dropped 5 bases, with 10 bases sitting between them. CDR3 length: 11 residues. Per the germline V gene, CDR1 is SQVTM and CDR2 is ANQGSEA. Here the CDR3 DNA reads TGCAGCGCTACCATCGAAGATACGCAGTATTTT. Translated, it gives CSATIEDTQYF.

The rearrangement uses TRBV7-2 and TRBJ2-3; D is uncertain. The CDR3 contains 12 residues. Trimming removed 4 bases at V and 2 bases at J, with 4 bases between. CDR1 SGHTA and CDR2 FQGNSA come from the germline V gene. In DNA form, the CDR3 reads TGTGCCAGCAGCTCAGCCACAGATACGCAGTATTTT. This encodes CASSSATDTQYF. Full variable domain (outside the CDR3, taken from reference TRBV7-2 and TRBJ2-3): GAGVSQSPSNKVTEKGKDVELRCDPISGHTALYWYRQSLGQGLEFLIYFQGNSAPDKSGLPSDRFSAERTGGSVSTLTIQRTQQEDSAVYLCASSSATDTQYFGPGTRLTVL.

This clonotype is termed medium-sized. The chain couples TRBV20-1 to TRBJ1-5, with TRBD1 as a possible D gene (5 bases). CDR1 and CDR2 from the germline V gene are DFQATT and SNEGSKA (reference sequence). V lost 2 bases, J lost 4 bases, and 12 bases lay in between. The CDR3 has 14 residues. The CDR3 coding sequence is TGCAGTGCTAGACCCAGGGTTGCTAATCAGCCCCAGCATTTT. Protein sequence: CSARPRVANQPQHF.

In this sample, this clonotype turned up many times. CDR3 in DNA: TGTGCCTGGAGTGTAAACGGGGCCCGCACAGATACGCAGTATTTT. Amino acids: CAWSVNGARTDTQYF. This chain joins TRBV30 and TRBJ2-3, with D possibly called TRBD1 or TRBD2 (5 bases each). Trimming left V 0 bases short and J 1 base short, with 11 bases between. CDR3 length equals 15 residues. CDR1 and CDR2 (germline): GTSNPN, SVGIG (reference sequence).

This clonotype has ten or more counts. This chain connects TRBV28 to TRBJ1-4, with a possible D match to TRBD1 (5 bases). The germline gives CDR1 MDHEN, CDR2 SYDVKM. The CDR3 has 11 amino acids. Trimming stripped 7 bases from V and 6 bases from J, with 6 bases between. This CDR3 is CASKGDEKLFF. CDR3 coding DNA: TGTGCCAGCAAAGGGGATGAAAAACTGTTTTTT.

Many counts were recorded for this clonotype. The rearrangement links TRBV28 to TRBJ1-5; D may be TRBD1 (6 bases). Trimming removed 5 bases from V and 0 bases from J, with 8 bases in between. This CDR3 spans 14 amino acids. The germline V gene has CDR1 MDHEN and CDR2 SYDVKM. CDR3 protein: CASSGQISNQPQHF. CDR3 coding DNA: TGTGCCAGCAGTGGACAGATTAGCAATCAGCCCCAGCATTTT. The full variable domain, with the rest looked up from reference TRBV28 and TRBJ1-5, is DVKVTQSSRYLVKRTGEKVFLECVQDMDHENMFWYRQDPGLGLRLIYFSYDVKMKEKGDIPEGYSVSREKKERFSLILESASTNQTSMYLCASSGQISNQPQHFGDGTRLSIL.

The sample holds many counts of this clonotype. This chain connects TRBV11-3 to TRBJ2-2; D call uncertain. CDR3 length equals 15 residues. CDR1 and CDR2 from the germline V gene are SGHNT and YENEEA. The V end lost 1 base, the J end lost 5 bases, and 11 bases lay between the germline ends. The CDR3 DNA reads TGTGCCAGCAGCTTAGTAGGGCCACCAACCGGGGAGCTGTTTTTT. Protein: CASSLVGPPTGELFF.

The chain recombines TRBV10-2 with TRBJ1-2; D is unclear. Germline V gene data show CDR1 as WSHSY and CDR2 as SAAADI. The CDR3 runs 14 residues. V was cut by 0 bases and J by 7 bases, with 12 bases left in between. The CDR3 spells CASSESPQSGGYTF. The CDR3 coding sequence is TGCGCCAGCAGTGAGTCGCCACAGAGTGGTGGCTACACCTTC.

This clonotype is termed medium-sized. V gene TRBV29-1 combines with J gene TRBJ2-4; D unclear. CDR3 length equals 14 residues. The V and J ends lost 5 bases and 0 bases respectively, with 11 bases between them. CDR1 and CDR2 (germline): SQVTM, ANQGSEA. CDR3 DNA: TGCAGCGTTTCCCAAGGTCCAGCCAAAAACATTCAGTACTTC. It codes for CSVSQGPAKNIQYF.